These T cell receptor beta chains were read from a single sample in a study of cytomegalovirus exposure and HLA in healthy donors. Generated by immunoSEQ multiplex PCR, the TCRdb table keeps only in-frame clones and is missing some. The sample's table shows fewer than 110,000 clones. The specimen was PBMCs. These receptors came from a man aged 40-49 years in good health and CMV-seronegative. The CDR3 runs from the conserved cysteine through the conserved F or W. D genes are given only for firm matches. Some rows have no size entry. The others give once, few or many, or a class for an expanded clone.

v_gene: TRBV7-6; d_gene: TRBD2; j_gene: TRBJ2-7; abundance: NA; len: 16; CDR3nt: TGTGCCAGCAGCTTAGGACTAGCGGGAGGGCCACGCGAGCAGTACTTC; CDR3aa: CASSLGLAGGPREQYF
v_gene: TRBV2; d_gene: NA; j_gene: TRBJ2-1; abundance: NA; len: 15; CDR3nt: TGTGCCAGCATAGACTCTCGGAGCTCCTACAATGAGCAGTTCTTC; CDR3aa: CASIDSRSSYNEQFF
v_gene: TRBV6-6; d_gene: TRBD1; j_gene: TRBJ1-1; abundance: NA; len: 14; CDR3nt: TGTGCCAGCAGTTACAGACAGGGGAACACTGAAGCTTTCTTT; CDR3aa: CASSYRQGNTEAFF
v_gene: TRBV6-5; d_gene: TRBD1; j_gene: TRBJ1-1; abundance: NA; len: 14; CDR3nt: TGTGCCAGCAGTTACGGGACAGGGGTAGGAATAGCTTTCTTT; CDR3aa: CASSYGTGVGIAFF
v_gene: TRBV5-4; d_gene: TRBD2; j_gene: TRBJ2-1; abundance: NA; len: 15; CDR3nt: TGTGCCAGCAGCTACTCGGGACTAGCCGACAATGAGCAGTTCTTC; CDR3aa: CASSYSGLADNEQFF
v_gene: TRBV6-6; d_gene: NA; j_gene: TRBJ1-1; abundance: NA; len: 15; CDR3nt: TGTGCCAGCAGTTTCCTCGGGGTAGGGGGAACTGAAGCTTTCTTT; CDR3aa: CASSFLGVGGTEAFF
v_gene: TRBV4-3; d_gene: TRBD2; j_gene: TRBJ2-7; abundance: NA; len: 16; CDR3nt: TGCGCCAGCAGCCACGAACCTAGCGGGAGAATGAACGAGCAGTACTTC; CDR3aa: CASSHEPSGRMNEQYF
v_gene: TRBV2; d_gene: NA; j_gene: TRBJ2-1; abundance: NA; len: 10; CDR3nt: TGTGCCAGCAGTGGGGGGCGGAAGTTCTTC; CDR3aa: CASSGGRKFF
v_gene: TRBV7-9; d_gene: NA; j_gene: TRBJ1-4; abundance: medium-sized; len: 11; CDR3nt: TGTGCCAGCAGCTCAGGGGAAAAACTGTTTTTT; CDR3aa: CASSSGEKLFF
v_gene: TRBV6-5; d_gene: TRBD1; j_gene: TRBJ2-1; abundance: NA; len: 14; CDR3nt: TGTGCCAGCAGCATTTTCCAGGGGGCTGATGAGCAGTTCTTC; CDR3aa: CASSIFQGADEQFF
v_gene: TRBV4-3; d_gene: NA; j_gene: TRBJ2-7; abundance: NA; len: 15; CDR3nt: TGCGCCAGCAGCCAAGGGGAAGACAGACCCTACGAGCAGTACTTC; CDR3aa: CASSQGEDRPYEQYF
v_gene: TRBV7-8; d_gene: NA; j_gene: TRBJ2-5; abundance: NA; len: 13; CDR3nt: TGTGCCAGCAGCTCATACAGTGAAGAGACCCAGTACTTC; CDR3aa: CASSSYSEETQYF
v_gene: TRBV10-3; d_gene: NA; j_gene: TRBJ2-2; abundance: NA; len: 14; CDR3nt: TGTGCCATCAGTGTGGGTAGGGGTTCCGGGGAGCTGTTTTTT; CDR3aa: CAISVGRGSGELFF
v_gene: TRBV18; d_gene: NA; j_gene: TRBJ2-7; abundance: NA; len: 13; CDR3nt: TGTGCCAGCTCACCAACGGGGATTTACGAGCAGTACTTC; CDR3aa: CASSPTGIYEQYF
v_gene: TRBV18; d_gene: NA; j_gene: TRBJ2-5; abundance: NA; len: 15; CDR3nt: TGTGCCAGCTCACCTCGGGGCGCGGGAAGAGAGACCCAGTACTTC; CDR3aa: CASSPRGAGRETQYF
v_gene: TRBV25-1; d_gene: TRBD1; j_gene: TRBJ1-1; abundance: NA; len: 15; CDR3nt: TGTGCCAGCAGGAAGGGACAGCTTATGAACACTGAAGCTTTCTTT; CDR3aa: CASRKGQLMNTEAFF
v_gene: TRBV9; d_gene: TRBD1; j_gene: TRBJ1-1; abundance: NA; len: 15; CDR3nt: TGTGCCAGCAGCCCTAGTGGGACAGGGGACACTGAAGCTTTCTTT; CDR3aa: CASSPSGTGDTEAFF
v_gene: TRBV11-2; d_gene: NA; j_gene: TRBJ2-5; abundance: NA; len: 15; CDR3nt: TGTGCCAGCAGCTTACTAGCATTTCAGCAAGAGACCCAGTACTTC; CDR3aa: CASSLLAFQQETQYF
v_gene: TRBV6-6; d_gene: TRBD1; j_gene: TRBJ2-7; abundance: NA; len: 14; CDR3nt: TGTGCCAGCAGTACGACAGGGGGTCTCTACGAGCAGTACTTC; CDR3aa: CASSTTGGLYEQYF
v_gene: TRBV5-8; d_gene: TRBD2; j_gene: TRBJ2-5; abundance: NA; len: 18; CDR3nt: TGTGCCAGCAGTTTTACCGGGACTAGCGGGGGTTCCCAAGAGACCCAGTACTTC; CDR3aa: CASSFTGTSGGSQETQYF